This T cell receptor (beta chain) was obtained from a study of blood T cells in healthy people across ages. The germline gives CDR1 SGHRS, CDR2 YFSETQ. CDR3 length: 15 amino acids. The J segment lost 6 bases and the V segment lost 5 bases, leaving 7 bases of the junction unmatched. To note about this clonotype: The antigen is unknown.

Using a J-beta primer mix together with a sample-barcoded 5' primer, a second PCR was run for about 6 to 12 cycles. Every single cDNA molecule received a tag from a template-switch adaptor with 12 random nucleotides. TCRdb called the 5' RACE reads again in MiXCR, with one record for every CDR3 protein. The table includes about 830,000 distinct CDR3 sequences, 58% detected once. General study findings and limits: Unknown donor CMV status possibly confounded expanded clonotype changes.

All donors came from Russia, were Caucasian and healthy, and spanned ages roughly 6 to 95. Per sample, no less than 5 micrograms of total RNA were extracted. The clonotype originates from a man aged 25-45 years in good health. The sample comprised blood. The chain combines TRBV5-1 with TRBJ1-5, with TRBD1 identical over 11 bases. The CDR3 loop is CASSYGTGGAQPQHF. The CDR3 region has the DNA TGCGCCAGCAGTTACGGGACAGGGGGTGCTCAGCCCCAGCATTTT.